The 23 T cell receptor beta chains given below trace back to one sample, sequenced in a study of cytomegalovirus exposure and HLA in healthy donors. PCR involved 60 Vbeta and 13 Jbeta primers. Clones were sequenced by immunoSEQ multiplex PCR, and TCRdb holds only the in-frame ones, with some missing. The profile shows 130,000 to 150,000 clones, 73% of them singletons. Sequencing used PBMCs. Every receptor here comes from a human donor in good health.

The chain combines TRBV13 with TRBJ2-5; 9 nucleotides align to TRBD2. The DNA end lines up better with TRBJ2-7; the J call may be wrong. Germline assignment: CDR1 PRHDT and CDR2 FYEKMQ (reference sequence). This CDR3 has 15 residues. The CDR3 protein is CASSLLAGPSYEQYF. For the CDR3, the DNA is TGTGCCAGCAGCTTACTAGCGGGGCCCTCCTACGAGCAGTACTTC.

Here the CDR3 DNA reads TGTGCCTGGAGGGCAGGGTGGAACACCGGGGAGCTGTTTTTT. Its translation is CAWRAGWNTGELFF. The rearrangement joins TRBV30 to TRBJ2-2; D is perhaps TRBD1 (5 bases). V was shortened by 3 bases and J by 1 base, with 9 bases between the two germline ends. The CDR3 spans 14 residues. Germline values: CDR1 GTSNPN, CDR2 SVGIG (reference sequence). The full variable domain, with the rest looked up from reference TRBV30 and TRBJ2-2, is SQTIHQWPATLVQPVGSPLSLECTVEGTSNPNLYWYRQAAGRGLQLLFYSVGIGQISSEVPQNLSASRPQDRQFILSSKKLLLSDSGFYLCAWRAGWNTGELFFGEGSRLTVL.

This chain connects TRBV7-9 to TRBJ1-6, with D possibly TRBD1 on 5 matching bases. Germline V gene lookup returns CDR1 SEHNR and CDR2 FQNEAQ (reference sequence). The CDR3 loop spans 15 amino acids. The germline V and J ends were trimmed by 5 bases and 2 bases, with 10 bases remaining between them. The CDR3 sequence: CASSNQGPYNSPLHF. DNA of the CDR3: TGTGCCAGCAGCAATCAGGGTCCCTATAATTCACCCCTCCACTTT.

This clone was picked up a small number of times. This chain links TRBV7-9 with TRBJ1-1; 8 positions match TRBD1. The junction had 9 bases not matched to a gene; V was cut back by 3 bases and J by 6 bases. The CDR3 has 15 amino acids. CDR1 SEHNR and CDR2 FQNEAQ come from the germline V gene (reference sequence). The CDR3 spells CASSFAGGRESEAFF. The CDR3 DNA is TGTGCCAGCAGCTTTGCAGGGGGCCGTGAATCTGAAGCTTTCTTT.

The chain employs TRBV29-1 and TRBJ2-1, with 10 positions matching TRBD2. Germline V lookup: CDR1 SQVTM, CDR2 ANQGSEA. With 7 bases clipped from V and 10 bases from J, the junction kept 7 bases outside the gene matches. The CDR3 has 12 amino acids. CDR3 protein: CSAEREGREQFF. CDR3 coding DNA: TGCAGCGCTGAGCGGGAGGGCCGGGAGCAGTTCTTC.

This clone has just a few counts. The CDR3 spells CASRPDRVNTEAFF. The CDR3 bases are TGTGCCAGCAGGCCTGACAGGGTTAACACTGAAGCTTTCTTT. The V gene is TRBV7-6, the J gene TRBJ1-1; the match to TRBD1 covers 7 bases. This CDR3 is built from 14 residues. V dropped 6 bases and J dropped 2; count of bases not matched to a gene: 6. Per the germline V gene, CDR1 is SGHVS and CDR2 is FNYEAQ.

The gene calls are TRBV4-1 and TRBJ1-5; possibly TRBD1 for D (6 bases). Per germline, CDR1 MGHRA and CDR2 YSYEKL. The CDR3 contains 14 residues. V lost 2 bases, J lost 4 bases, and 9 bases lay in between. The CDR3 DNA reads as TGCGCCAGCAGCCAAACAGGGAGAAATCAGCCCCAGCATTTT. Its protein product is CASSQTGRNQPQHF.

The chain carries TRBV6-1 and TRBJ2-1; TRBD2 aligns across 11 bases. The CDR3 spans 15 residues. Germline-derived CDR1 and CDR2 are MNHNS and SASEGT. Trimming removed 8 bases from V and 3 bases from J; junction bases left unmatched: 6. The CDR3 DNA reads as TGTGCCAGCCCCTTACTAGCGGGAGACTACAATGAGCAGTTCTTC. Amino acid sequence: CASPLLAGDYNEQFF.

V is TRBV7-9 and J is TRBJ1-4, with D unresolved. Trimming stripped 5 bases from V and 8 bases from J, with 18 bases between. From germline, CDR1 is SEHNR and CDR2 FQNEAQ (reference sequence). CDR3 length: 15 residues. CDR3 coding DNA: TGTGCCAGCAGCCGGAGGACTGCCTCCACGGAAAAACTGTTTTTT. It translates to CASSRRTASTEKLFF. Drawing the rest from reference TRBV7-9 and TRBJ1-4, the complete variable domain is DTGVSQNPRHKITKRGQNVTFRCDPISEHNRLYWYRQTLGQGPEFLTYFQNEAQLEKSRLLSDRFSAERPKGSFSTLEIQRTEQGDSAMYLCASSRRTASTEKLFFGSGTQLSVL.

The rearrangement joins TRBV6-1 to TRBJ1-1; D is possibly TRBD1 (5 bases). V lost 6 bases to trimming and J lost 1 base, with 9 bases between them. The CDR3 is made up of 13 amino acids. Per germline, CDR1 MNHNS and CDR2 SASEGT. CDR3 loop: CASSRVSNTEAFF. CDR3 sequence (DNA): TGTGCCAGCAGCAGGGTATCGAACACTGAAGCTTTCTTT.

The rearrangement uses TRBV12-5 and TRBJ1-2, with a tentative D call TRBD1 (6 bases). Trimming cost V 4 bases and J 1 base, with 22 bases left between them. CDR1 and CDR2 from the germline V gene are LGHNT and FRNRAP. CDR3 length: 18 amino acids. CDR3 nucleotides: TGTGCTAGTGGTTACAGCCCCCCCCGGACAGCGGTTAACTATGGCTACACCTTC. It yields the protein CASGYSPPRTAVNYGYTF.

This clone was seen more than once but under ten times. The chain uses TRBV6-5 and TRBJ2-6, with D perhaps matching TRBD1 (5 bases). V was shortened by 6 bases and J by 4 bases, with 13 bases between the two germline ends. The CDR3 spans 15 residues. Germline V lookup: CDR1 MNHEY, CDR2 SVGAGI. CDR3 protein: CASRGRVKGANVLTF. CDR3 sequence (DNA): TGTGCCAGCAGGGGCAGGGTAAAGGGGGCCAACGTCCTGACTTTC.

The chain combines TRBV20-1 with TRBJ1-1; the D is unclear. Trimming cost V 1 base and J 5 bases, with 5 bases left between them. The CDR3 is made up of 11 amino acids. Germline CDR1 and CDR2: DFQATT and SNEGSKA (reference sequence). CDR3 sequence: CSARGETEAFF. The DNA of the CDR3 is TGCAGTGCTAGAGGGGAGACTGAAGCTTTCTTT.

The chain combines TRBV5-1 with TRBJ1-1, with D unclear. Trimming cost V 4 bases and J 7 bases, with 20 bases left between them. Germline V gene data show CDR1 as SGHRS and CDR2 as YFSETQ. The CDR3 has 15 amino acids. The CDR3: CASSPVMAPVLEAFF. The CDR3 DNA follows: TGCGCCAGCAGCCCCGTAATGGCACCAGTCCTTGAAGCTTTCTTT.

The J gene is TRBJ1-5, the V gene TRBV27; 10 positions match TRBD1. Germline V gives CDR1 MNHEY, CDR2 SMNVEV (reference sequence). Losses at the gene ends were 3 bases for V and 8 bases for J; bases not matched to a gene: 4. The CDR3 is made up of 14 amino acids. Here the CDR3 reads CASSFGTGAEPQHF. The DNA for the CDR3 is TGTGCCAGCAGTTTTGGGACAGGGGCAGAGCCCCAGCATTTT.

The J gene is TRBJ2-1, the V gene TRBV28; 15 bases are shared with TRBD2. The CDR3 has 17 amino acids. CDR1 and CDR2 from the germline V gene are MDHEN and SYDVKM. V lost 2 bases to trimming and J lost 4 bases; unmatched junction nucleotides: 3. The CDR3 here is CASSLRTSGGVYNEQFF. DNA for the CDR3: TGTGCCAGCAGTTTAAGGACTAGCGGGGGGGTTTACAATGAGCAGTTCTTC.

This chain uses TRBV21-1 with TRBJ1-5; TRBD1, the table's D call, lacks a check against the DNA. TRBV21-1 is annotated as a pseudogene. This CDR3 is 16 amino acids long. The DNA of the CDR3 is TGTGCCAGCAGCAAAGGAGGGGGAGTTTGCAATCAGCCCCAGCATTTT. Its protein is CASSKGGGVCNQPQHF.

The genes are TRBV6-5 and TRBJ1-6, with 7 bases aligning to TRBD1. The trim removed 6 bases at V and 8 bases at J, leaving 10 bases unmatched. The CDR3 runs to 15 residues. In germline, CDR1 is MNHEY, CDR2 SVGAGI. This CDR3 reads CASSRTLTGHSPLHF. The CDR3 nucleotides are TGTGCCAGCAGCCGGACCCTGACAGGGCATTCACCCCTCCACTTT.

This clone was counted a few times. The chain carries TRBV9 and TRBJ2-2; D is unclear. Germline V lookup: CDR1 SGDLS, CDR2 YYNGEE. This CDR3 region has 12 residues. V lost 4 bases and J 4 bases, leaving 5 bases between the germline ends. The CDR3 reads CASSHSTGELFF. CDR3 nucleotides: TGTGCCAGCAGCCACAGCACCGGGGAGCTGTTTTTT.

The sample holds a few counts of this clone. V usage is TRBV6-6 and J usage is TRBJ2-2, with D possibly matching TRBD2 (6 bases). Germline V lookup: CDR1 MNHNY, CDR2 SVGAGI (reference sequence). The V and J ends lost 7 bases and 5 bases respectively, with 17 bases between them. The CDR3 consists of 15 residues. The CDR3 sequence: CASTPGGGGTGELFF. The CDR3, as DNA: TGTGCCAGCACCCCCGGGGGTGGAGGGACCGGGGAGCTGTTTTTT.

This clone appeared a few times. V is TRBV5-4 and J is TRBJ2-1; D is possibly TRBD2 (5 bases). The germline V and J ends were trimmed by 0 bases and 9 bases, with 10 bases remaining between them. This CDR3 is 13 amino acids long. CDR1 is SGHNT, CDR2 YYREEE, per germline (reference sequence). In DNA form, the CDR3 reads TGTGCCAGCAGCTTGGAATGGAGGCGTGAGCAGTTCTTC. Translation: CASSLEWRREQFF. Supplemented by reference TRBV5-4 and TRBJ2-1, the full variable domain reads ETGVTQSPTHLIKTRGQQVTLRCSSQSGHNTVSWYQQALGQGPQFIFQYYREEENGRGNFPPRFSGLQFPNYSSELNVNALELDDSALYLCASSLEWRREQFFGPGTRLTVL.

The chain is built from TRBV5-1 and TRBJ2-1; 9 bases fit TRBD2. The CDR3 runs to 16 residues. V shed 0 bases and J 5 bases; nucleotides not matched to a gene: 6. Germline V gene lookup returns CDR1 SGHRS and CDR2 YFSETQ. The CDR3 DNA is TGCGCCAGCAGCTTGGTCCTAGCGGGGACCGACAATGAGCAGTTCTTC. It codes for CASSLVLAGTDNEQFF.

This chain joins TRBV9 and TRBJ2-2, with 13 bases aligning to TRBD2. Germline V gene data show CDR1 as SGDLS and CDR2 as YYNGEE. The length of the CDR3 is 17 residues. V was clipped by 4 bases and J by 1 base; unmatched bases: 4. CDR3 region: CASSSRLAGGNTGELFF. In nucleotides, the CDR3 is TGTGCCAGCAGCTCCAGACTAGCGGGAGGGAACACCGGGGAGCTGTTTTTT.